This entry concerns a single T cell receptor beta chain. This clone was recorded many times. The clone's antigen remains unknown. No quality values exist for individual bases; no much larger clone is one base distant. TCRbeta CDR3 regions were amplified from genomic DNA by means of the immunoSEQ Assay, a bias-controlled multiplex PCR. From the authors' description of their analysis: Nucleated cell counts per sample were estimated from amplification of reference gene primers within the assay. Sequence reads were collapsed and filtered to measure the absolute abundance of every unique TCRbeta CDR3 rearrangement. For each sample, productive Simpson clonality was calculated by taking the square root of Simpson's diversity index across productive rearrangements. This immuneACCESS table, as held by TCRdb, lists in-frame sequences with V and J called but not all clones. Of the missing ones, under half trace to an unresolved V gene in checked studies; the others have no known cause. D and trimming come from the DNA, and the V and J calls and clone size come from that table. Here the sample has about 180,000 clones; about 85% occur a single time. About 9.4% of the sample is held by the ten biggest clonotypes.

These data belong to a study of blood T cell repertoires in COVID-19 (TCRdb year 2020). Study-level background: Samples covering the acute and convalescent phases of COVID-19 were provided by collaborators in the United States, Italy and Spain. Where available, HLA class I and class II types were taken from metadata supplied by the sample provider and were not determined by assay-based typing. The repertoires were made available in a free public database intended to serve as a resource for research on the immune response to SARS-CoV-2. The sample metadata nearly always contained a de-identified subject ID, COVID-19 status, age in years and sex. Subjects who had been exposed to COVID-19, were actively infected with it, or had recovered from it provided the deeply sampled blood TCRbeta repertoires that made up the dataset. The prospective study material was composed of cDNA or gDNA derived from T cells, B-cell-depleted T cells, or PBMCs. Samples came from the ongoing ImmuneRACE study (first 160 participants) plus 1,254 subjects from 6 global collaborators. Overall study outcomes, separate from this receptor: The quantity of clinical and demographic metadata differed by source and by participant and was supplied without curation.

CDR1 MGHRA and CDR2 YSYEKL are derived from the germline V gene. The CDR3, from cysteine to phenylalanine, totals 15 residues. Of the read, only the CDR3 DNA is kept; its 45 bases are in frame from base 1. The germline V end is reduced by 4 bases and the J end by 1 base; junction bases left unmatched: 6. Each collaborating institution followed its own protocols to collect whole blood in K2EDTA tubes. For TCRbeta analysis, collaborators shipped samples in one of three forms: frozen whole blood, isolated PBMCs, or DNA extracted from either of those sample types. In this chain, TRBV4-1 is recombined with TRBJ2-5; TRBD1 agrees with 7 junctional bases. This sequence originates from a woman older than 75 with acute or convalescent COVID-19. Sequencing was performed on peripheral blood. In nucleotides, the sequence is TGCGCCAGCAGCCGATTACAGGGGACCCAAGAGACCCAGTACTTC. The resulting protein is CASSRLQGTQETQYF.